These T cell receptor beta chains were read from a single sample in a study of cytomegalovirus exposure and HLA in healthy donors. Some clones are missing from TCRdb's copy, which holds only in-frame ones; the method was immunoSEQ multiplex PCR. The sample yields 85,000 to 130,000 clones, 82% seen once. Material: PBMCs. These receptors came from a man aged 45-60 years in good health and CMV-seronegative. CDR3s include the opening cysteine and the closing phenylalanine or tryptophan. The D gene is left open where the match is weak. Clone size is given for some rows only: seen once, a few or many times, or a class if the clone is expanded.

clone size: once
J gene: TRBJ2-7
D gene: .
V gene: TRBV7-2
CDR3 protein: CASTRGDEQYF
CDR3 DNA: TGTGCCAGCACCCGAGGCGACGAGCAGTACTTC

clone size: .
J gene: TRBJ1-4
D gene: .
V gene: TRBV19
CDR3 protein: CASSRQIPTNEKLFF
CDR3 DNA: TGTGCCAGTAGTAGACAGATACCAACTAATGAAAAACTGTTTTTT

clone size: .
J gene: TRBJ1-2
D gene: TRBD1
V gene: TRBV5-5
CDR3 protein: CASSLRRDRANYGYTF
CDR3 DNA: TGTGCCAGCAGCTTGAGGCGGGACAGGGCGAACTATGGCTACACCTTC

clone size: .
J gene: TRBJ2-3
D gene: TRBD2
V gene: TRBV27
CDR3 protein: CASSSLAGGFYTQYF
CDR3 DNA: TGTGCCAGCAGTTCCCTAGCGGGGGGCTTTTATACGCAGTATTTT

clone size: once
J gene: TRBJ1-5
D gene: .
V gene: TRBV5-6
CDR3 protein: CASSLGPGRSRSQHF
CDR3 DNA: TGTGCCAGCAGCTTGGGACCGGGAAGGAGTAGGTCCCAGCATTTT

clone size: .
J gene: TRBJ2-3
D gene: .
V gene: TRBV5-1
CDR3 protein: CASSLVSPSGGDTQYF
CDR3 DNA: TGCGCCAGCAGCTTGGTATCCCCCAGCGGAGGGGATACGCAGTATTTT

clone size: few
J gene: TRBJ1-2
D gene: .
V gene: TRBV7-9
CDR3 protein: CASSLAWALNYGYTF
CDR3 DNA: TGTGCCAGCAGCTTAGCGTGGGCACTTAACTATGGCTACACCTTC

clone size: .
J gene: TRBJ2-1
D gene: TRBD2
V gene: TRBV19
CDR3 protein: CASSITGGYNEQFF
CDR3 DNA: TGTGCCAGTAGTATAACGGGGGGATACAATGAGCAGTTCTTC

clone size: once
J gene: TRBJ1-1
D gene: .
V gene: TRBV6-1
CDR3 protein: CASRNSGRNTEAFF
CDR3 DNA: TGTGCCAGCAGAAACTCCGGGAGGAACACTGAAGCTTTCTTT

clone size: .
J gene: TRBJ2-3
D gene: .
V gene: TRBV11-2
CDR3 protein: CASSPAPRSQYF
CDR3 DNA: TGTGCCAGCAGTCCCGCCCCGAGGTCGCAGTATTTT

clone size: .
J gene: TRBJ2-1
D gene: TRBD1
V gene: TRBV18
CDR3 protein: CASSPGQGNEQFF
CDR3 DNA: TGTGCCAGCTCGCCGGGACAGGGCAATGAGCAGTTCTTC

clone size: .
J gene: TRBJ1-1
D gene: .
V gene: TRBV9
CDR3 protein: CASSPLENTEAFF
CDR3 DNA: TGTGCCAGCAGCCCCTTAGAGAACACTGAAGCTTTCTTT

clone size: .
J gene: TRBJ2-2
D gene: .
V gene: TRBV7-8
CDR3 protein: CASSPYRVRSTGELFF
CDR3 DNA: TGTGCCAGCAGCCCCTACAGGGTACGGAGCACCGGGGAGCTGTTTTTT

clone size: .
J gene: TRBJ2-1
D gene: TRBD2
V gene: TRBV5-6
CDR3 protein: CASSSPSGGARNEQFF
CDR3 DNA: TGTGCCAGCAGCTCCCCTAGCGGGGGGGCTCGTAATGAGCAGTTCTTC

clone size: .
J gene: TRBJ2-1
D gene: TRBD2
V gene: TRBV29-1
CDR3 protein: CSASTSGGRNEQFF
CDR3 DNA: TGCAGCGCGTCGACTAGCGGGGGTAGAAATGAGCAGTTCTTC

clone size: .
J gene: TRBJ2-2
D gene: TRBD2
V gene: TRBV9
CDR3 protein: CASSVRLAGYTGELFF
CDR3 DNA: TGTGCCAGCAGCGTTAGACTAGCGGGCTACACCGGGGAGCTGTTTTTT

clone size: .
J gene: TRBJ1-4
D gene: TRBD1
V gene: TRBV6-4
CDR3 protein: CASSKPDRAHNEKLFF
CDR3 DNA: TGTGCCAGCAGTAAACCCGACAGGGCCCATAATGAAAAACTGTTTTTT

clone size: .
J gene: TRBJ1-2
D gene: .
V gene: TRBV30
CDR3 protein: CAWSVRDGYTF
CDR3 DNA: TGTGCCTGGAGTGTCCGGGATGGCTACACCTTC

clone size: .
J gene: TRBJ2-1
D gene: TRBD2
V gene: TRBV7-8
CDR3 protein: CASSLPGTSGALREQFF
CDR3 DNA: TGTGCCAGCAGCCTACCGGGGACTAGCGGGGCCCTAAGAGAGCAGTTCTTC

clone size: .
J gene: TRBJ2-2
D gene: .
V gene: TRBV15
CDR3 protein: CATRRGAANTGELFF
CDR3 DNA: TGTGCCACCAGAAGAGGGGCTGCGAACACCGGGGAGCTGTTTTTT

clone size: once
J gene: TRBJ2-4
D gene: TRBD1
V gene: TRBV30
CDR3 protein: CAWSTGGEGNIQYF
CDR3 DNA: TGTGCCTGGAGCACAGGGGGCGAGGGAAACATTCAGTACTTC

clone size: .
J gene: TRBJ1-5
D gene: TRBD1
V gene: TRBV7-8
CDR3 protein: CASSQSGQGAAQPQHF
CDR3 DNA: TGTGCCAGCAGCCAATCTGGACAGGGCGCCGCGCAGCCCCAGCATTTT

clone size: .
J gene: TRBJ1-2
D gene: TRBD1
V gene: TRBV6-1
CDR3 protein: CASSERQGGGYTF
CDR3 DNA: TGTGCCAGCAGTGAACGACAGGGGGGAGGCTACACCTTC

clone size: .
J gene: TRBJ1-1
D gene: .
V gene: TRBV6-5
CDR3 protein: CASSYSNQGNTEAFF
CDR3 DNA: TGTGCCAGCAGTTACTCGAACCAGGGAAACACTGAAGCTTTCTTT

clone size: once
J gene: TRBJ2-7
D gene: TRBD1
V gene: TRBV18
CDR3 protein: CASSRSGQGTYEQYF
CDR3 DNA: TGTGCCAGCTCACGTTCGGGACAGGGGACCTACGAGCAGTACTTC

clone size: .
J gene: TRBJ2-4
D gene: .
V gene: TRBV5-1
CDR3 protein: CASSLAGLGGVGIQYF
CDR3 DNA: TGCGCCAGCAGCTTGGCTGGACTGGGCGGCGTTGGCATTCAGTACTTC

clone size: .
J gene: TRBJ2-7
D gene: TRBD2
V gene: TRBV9
CDR3 protein: CASSVVGTSEQYF
CDR3 DNA: TGTGCCAGCAGCGTAGTCGGGACTAGCGAGCAGTACTTC

clone size: .
J gene: TRBJ2-1
D gene: TRBD2
V gene: TRBV27
CDR3 protein: CASSLRRGDSYNEQFF
CDR3 DNA: TGTGCCAGCAGTCTCCGGCGGGGGGACTCCTACAATGAGCAGTTCTTC

clone size: few
J gene: TRBJ1-4
D gene: .
V gene: TRBV2
CDR3 protein: CASSVGSEKLFF
CDR3 DNA: TGTGCCAGCAGTGTGGGGAGTGAAAAACTGTTTTTT